A selection of T cell receptor beta chains follows, all from one sample in a study of cytomegalovirus exposure and HLA in healthy donors. TCRdb's copy holds only in-frame clones and misses some; the assay was immunoSEQ multiplex PCR. In the table there are around 110,000 clones, over 60% of which are singletons. The material sequenced was PBMCs. These receptors were taken from a woman aged 18 to 35 in good health and CMV-seropositive. Each CDR3 is given with its conserved first and last residue. D genes are given only for firm matches. A clone size is listed for some rows: how often the clone was seen (once, few, many), or a class if it is expanded.

j_call d_call clone_size v_call cdr3_nt cdr3_aa
TRBJ2-1 - few TRBV7-9 TGTGCCAGCAGCTTAGTTGGGCAGGGGAACGTATACAATGAGCAGTTCTTC CASSLVGQGNVYNEQFF
TRBJ2-3 - - TRBV19 TGTGCCAGTAGTATTCCAGGGGCAAGCGATACGCAGTATTTT CASSIPGASDTQYF
TRBJ2-3 - - TRBV5-4 TGTGCCAGCAGCTTCGGGACACTCACAACTAGCACAGATACGCAGTATTTT CASSFGTLTTSTDTQYF
TRBJ1-2 TRBD1 - TRBV27 TGTGCCAGCAGTTTAAAAGGGACAGGCATCCTCCCTAACTATGGCTACACCTTC CASSLKGTGILPNYGYTF
TRBJ1-1 TRBD1 few TRBV30 TGTGCCTGGAGCACAGGGGCCGCGAACACTGAAGCTTTCTTT CAWSTGAANTEAFF
TRBJ2-4 TRBD1 once TRBV5-1 TGCGCCAGCTCACAGACAGGGCCTTCCAAAAACATTCAGTACTTC CASSQTGPSKNIQYF
TRBJ2-7 TRBD2 - TRBV4-2 TGTGCCAGCAGCCAAGATTGGGAGGGCGCCGAGCAGTACTTC CASSQDWEGAEQYF
TRBJ1-2 - - TRBV25-1 TGTGCCAGCAGCAACGACAGGTTGGGACGCTATGGCTACACCTTC CASSNDRLGRYGYTF
TRBJ2-5 - - TRBV12-5 TGTGCTAGTGGTTTCGCTGGAGGAGAGACCCAGTACTTC CASGFAGGETQYF
TRBJ1-3 - - TRBV2 TGTGCCAGCGGCCCGGGTTATAGCTCTGGAAACACCATATATTTT CASGPGYSSGNTIYF
TRBJ1-1 TRBD1 - TRBV2 TGTGCCAGCAGTGTGGGACAGGTTGTGGAAGCTTTCTTT CASSVGQVVEAFF
TRBJ1-5 - once TRBV7-9 TGTGCCAGCAGCCTCGCAGCATCGGACAGTAGCAATCAGCCCCAGCATTTT CASSLAASDSSNQPQHF
TRBJ2-7 - - TRBV5-4 TGTGCCAGCAGCTTGTGGGGGACATCCGAGCAGTACTTC CASSLWGTSEQYF
TRBJ2-7 TRBD1 - TRBV5-6 TGTGCCAGCAGTCCGGGACAGGGGGCTTACGAGCAGTACTTC CASSPGQGAYEQYF
TRBJ1-1 - - TRBV5-1 TGCGCCAGCAGCCCGGGAGAGGTCGGGACTGAAGCTTTCTTT CASSPGEVGTEAFF
TRBJ2-1 - - TRBV21-1 TGTGCCAGCAGCAAAGGGGATCCCCTATTGTGGGAGGGCTGTAATGAGCAGTTCTTC CASSKGDPLLWEGCNEQFF
TRBJ2-7 TRBD2 - TRBV7-8 TGTGCCAGCAGCTTCGCGACTAGCGGGATTTCCTACGAGCAGTACTTC CASSFATSGISYEQYF
TRBJ2-2 TRBD2 - TRBV5-1 TGCGCCAGCAGCTTGGACGTGACGGGGGGAACCGGGGAGCTGTTTTTT CASSLDVTGGTGELFF
TRBJ1-2 - - TRBV5-1 TGCGCCAGCAGCTTGTCCAGTTCCCCTGGCTACACCTTC CASSLSSSPGYTF
TRBJ1-5 - few TRBV27 TGTGCCAGCAGTTTAAGGCCGGGGGGGGATCAGCCCCAGCATTTT CASSLRPGGDQPQHF
TRBJ2-7 - few TRBV4-1 TGCGCCAGCAGCCTAAGACAGTCCTCCTACGAGCAGTACTTC CASSLRQSSYEQYF
TRBJ2-1 - - TRBV5-6 TGTGCCAGCAGCTTGCAGGGCTCCTACAATGAGCAGTTCTTC CASSLQGSYNEQFF
TRBJ2-1 - - TRBV21-1 TGTGCCAGCAGCAAACGACGGGATAGCTCCTACAATGAGCAGTTCTTC CASSKRRDSSYNEQFF
TRBJ2-7 - - TRBV7-9 TGTGCCAGCAGCTTAGGTAGCACCTACGAGCAGTACTTC CASSLGSTYEQYF
TRBJ1-1 - - TRBV19 TGTGCCAGTAGTTCCCAGGGGTACACTGAAGCTTTCTTT CASSSQGYTEAFF
TRBJ1-4 - - TRBV7-8 TGTGCCAGCAGCTTACGCCCTACTCAGGGGACTAATGAAAAACTGTTTTTT CASSLRPTQGTNEKLFF
TRBJ1-2 - - TRBV2 TGTGCCAGCACCGAGATCGGAGTAATTCGTTATGGCTACACCTTC CASTEIGVIRYGYTF
TRBJ2-4 - - TRBV4-1 TGCGCCAGCAGCCCCCCCCTAGCCAAAAACATTCAGTACTTC CASSPPLAKNIQYF
TRBJ2-3 - - TRBV7-6 TGTGCCAGCAGCTTTAGACAGGGAGGAGATACGCAGTATTTT CASSFRQGGDTQYF
TRBJ2-5 TRBD2 - TRBV2 TGTGCCAGCAGTGAAAGGACTAGCGGTCAAGAGACCCAGTACTTC CASSERTSGQETQYF
TRBJ2-2 - - TRBV25-1 TGTGCCAGCAGGACAGACACCGGGGAGCTGTTTTTT CASRTDTGELFF
TRBJ1-1 - few TRBV5-1 TGCGCCAGCAGCTTGGTTCGGGTGGGGAACACTGAAGCTTTCTTT CASSLVRVGNTEAFF
TRBJ1-5 - once TRBV5-8 TGTGCCAGCAGCCCAGGGGAGGGCGGACAGCCCCAGCATTTT CASSPGEGGQPQHF
TRBJ2-7 - - TRBV7-9 TGTGCCAGCAGCTTAACCATAGTTGCCTTTCCCTACGAGCAGTACTTC CASSLTIVAFPYEQYF
TRBJ2-7 TRBD2 few TRBV5-4 TGTGCCAGCAGCCCGGGACTAGCGGCCTACGAGCAGTACTTC CASSPGLAAYEQYF
TRBJ2-5 TRBD1 - TRBV28 TGTGCCAGTACTCTGGACAGGGGGAGGGAGACCCAGTACTTC CASTLDRGRETQYF
TRBJ2-3 TRBD1 - TRBV19 TGTGCCAGTAGTATGCGGGGACAGGGGGCATCAGATACGCAGTATTTT CASSMRGQGASDTQYF
TRBJ2-5 TRBD2 once TRBV9 TGTGCCAGCAGCGGAGCGGGGGCCCAGTACTTC CASSGAGAQYF
TRBJ2-5 TRBD2 - TRBV2 TGTGCCAGCAGCCTTAGCGGGAGGCCGTGGGGAGAGACCCAGTACTTC CASSLSGRPWGETQYF
TRBJ1-2 - - TRBV30 TGTGCCTGGCGGAAGGGGGGCTACACCTTC CAWRKGGYTF
TRBJ2-5 TRBD2 - TRBV10-3 TGTGCCATCAGTGACTCGGGAGGGTGGGCCCAAGAGACCCAGTACTTC CAISDSGGWAQETQYF
TRBJ2-2 - - TRBV5-1 TGCGCCAGCACTCATCAGGGAAATACCGGGGAGCTGTTTTTT CASTHQGNTGELFF
TRBJ1-2 - - TRBV30 TGTGCCTATAGACTTCTAGTGGGGGGGCGCGGGCAATTCGACTATGGCTACACCTTC CAYRLLVGGRGQFDYGYTF
TRBJ2-2 TRBD1 - TRBV19 TGTGCCAGTAGTCCAGTAGAAGGGGGCCCTCTACTCACCGGGGAGCTGTTTTTT CASSPVEGGPLLTGELFF
TRBJ2-7 TRBD1 - TRBV5-5 TGTGCCAGCAGCTTGGGGACAGGGACCGGTGAGATGCACGAGCAGTACTTC CASSLGTGTGEMHEQYF
TRBJ1-2 - - TRBV5-4 TGTGCCAGCAGCCTTAACTTACAGGGACGCTATGGCTACACCTTC CASSLNLQGRYGYTF
TRBJ1-1 - - TRBV6-5 TGTGCCAGCAGCCCCGCCCGGTGGACTGAAGCTTTCTTT CASSPARWTEAFF
TRBJ1-1 TRBD1 once TRBV11-1 TGTGCCAGCAGCCGCCCCGGGACAGCGAACACTGAAGCTTTCTTT CASSRPGTANTEAFF
TRBJ2-1 - - TRBV6-6 TGTGCCAGCAGTTTCCGACTTGGGGGCGATGAGCAGTTCTTC CASSFRLGGDEQFF
TRBJ2-2 TRBD1 - TRBV5-4 TGTGCCAGCAGCGCCACAGGGGTCGGTACCGGGGAGCTGTTTTTT CASSATGVGTGELFF
TRBJ2-7 TRBD1 - TRBV5-1 TGCGCCAGCAGCTATGGGACAGGGAAATACTACGAGCAGTACTTC CASSYGTGKYYEQYF
TRBJ2-2 TRBD1 - TRBV11-2 TGTGCCAGCAGCTCCCGACAGGGGTCTCAAACCGGGGAGCTGTTTTTT CASSSRQGSQTGELFF
TRBJ1-1 - few TRBV10-1 TGCGCCAGCAGTGATGGGGACACCCTGGAAGCTTTCTTT CASSDGDTLEAFF
TRBJ1-4 TRBD1 - TRBV6-6 TGTGCCAGCAGTTACGGCCAGGGGGCAAATGAAAAACTGTTTTTT CASSYGQGANEKLFF
TRBJ1-5 TRBD1 few TRBV2 TGTGCCAGCAAGGACAGGGTGATCCCGGATCAGCCCCAGCATTTT CASKDRVIPDQPQHF
TRBJ2-5 TRBD2 - TRBV4-1 TGCGCCAGCAGCCACCCGCGGGAGAAAGAGACCCAGTACTTC CASSHPREKETQYF
TRBJ1-1 - - TRBV6-6 TGTGCCAGCTTACCTTATTGGTACGACAGTGAAGCTTTCTTT CASLPYWYDSEAFF
TRBJ2-5 TRBD2 - TRBV25-1 TGTGCCAGCAGTGGGGTAGGCGCGGGAGAAGAGACCCAGTACTTC CASSGVGAGEETQYF
TRBJ1-1 TRBD1 - TRBV5-1 TGCGCCAGCAGACCGGGACAGATTAACACTGAAGCTTTCTTT CASRPGQINTEAFF
TRBJ2-3 TRBD2 once TRBV27 TGTGCCAGCAGTCCTATAGCGGGATACTTCTCTCGTACGCAGTATTTT CASSPIAGYFSRTQYF